Listed below are T cell receptor beta chains from one sample, sequenced in a study of T cell responses to AZD1222 COVID-19 vaccine. Only in-frame clones appear in the TCRdb table, and some are missing; sequencing was by immunoSEQ multiplex PCR. The repertoire holds about 110,000 clones, with under 95% as singletons. The sample here was peripheral blood, taken 28 days after the second AZD1222 dose. The receptors come from an adult who received the AZD1222 COVID-19 vaccine. CDR3s include the opening cysteine and the closing phenylalanine or tryptophan. Each record gives: CDR3 protein, CDR3 DNA, V gene, J gene, D gene, clone size. The D gene is left open where the match is weak. Clone size, where shown, is once, few, many, or a class for clones that have expanded.

CDR3 protein: CASSLGRNSYEQYF
CDR3 DNA: TGCGCCAGCAGCTTGGGGCGGAACTCCTACGAGCAGTACTTC
V gene: TRBV5-1
J gene: TRBJ2-7
D gene: -
clone size: -

CDR3 protein: CSAPVGTEAFF
CDR3 DNA: TGCAGCGCCCCCGTCGGGACTGAAGCTTTCTTT
V gene: TRBV29-1
J gene: TRBJ1-1
D gene: -
clone size: -

CDR3 protein: CASRRAPDSYNEQFF
CDR3 DNA: TGCGCCAGCAGACGGGCCCCGGACAGCTACAATGAGCAGTTCTTC
V gene: TRBV4-3
J gene: TRBJ2-1
D gene: -
clone size: -

CDR3 protein: CASSQVASGVSTDTQYF
CDR3 DNA: TGCGCCAGCAGCCAAGTCGCTAGCGGGGTGAGCACAGATACGCAGTATTTT
V gene: TRBV4-1
J gene: TRBJ2-3
D gene: TRBD2
clone size: -

CDR3 protein: CASSQTGKPYNEQFF
CDR3 DNA: TGTGCCAGCAGCCAAACAGGGAAACCCTACAATGAGCAGTTCTTC
V gene: TRBV4-2
J gene: TRBJ2-1
D gene: -
clone size: -

CDR3 protein: CASSSREGVEQFF
CDR3 DNA: TGTGCCAGCAGCTCCCGCGAGGGAGTTGAGCAGTTCTTC
V gene: TRBV7-2
J gene: TRBJ2-1
D gene: -
clone size: -

CDR3 protein: CASSNREWATNEKLFF
CDR3 DNA: TGTGCCAGCAGCAACAGGGAGTGGGCAACTAATGAAAAACTGTTTTTT
V gene: TRBV5-6
J gene: TRBJ1-4
D gene: -
clone size: -

CDR3 protein: CASSFQGSYEQYF
CDR3 DNA: TGCGCCAGCAGCTTTCAGGGTTCCTACGAGCAGTACTTC
V gene: TRBV5-1
J gene: TRBJ2-7
D gene: -
clone size: -

CDR3 protein: CASSGPGLRSEAFF
CDR3 DNA: TGTGCCAGCAGTGGTCCAGGGTTGAGATCTGAAGCTTTCTTT
V gene: TRBV25-1
J gene: TRBJ1-1
D gene: -
clone size: -

CDR3 protein: CASSQDRGYEQYF
CDR3 DNA: TGTGCCAGCAGCCAAGATCGGGGGTACGAGCAGTACTTC
V gene: TRBV3-1/TRBV3-2
J gene: TRBJ2-7
D gene: -
clone size: once

CDR3 protein: CASSRRQANQPQHF
CDR3 DNA: TGTGCCAGTAGTCGGCGACAGGCGAATCAGCCCCAGCATTTT
V gene: TRBV19
J gene: TRBJ1-5
D gene: -
clone size: -

CDR3 protein: CASSLGQGGNQPQHF
CDR3 DNA: TGTGCCAGCAGCTTAGGACAGGGGGGCAATCAGCCCCAGCATTTT
V gene: TRBV11-2
J gene: TRBJ1-5
D gene: TRBD1
clone size: once

CDR3 protein: CASSLGGSASYEQYF
CDR3 DNA: TGTGCCAGCAGCTTAGGAGGGTCAGCTTCCTACGAGCAGTACTTC
V gene: TRBV7-6
J gene: TRBJ2-7
D gene: -
clone size: -

CDR3 protein: CASRASGEYNEQFF
CDR3 DNA: TGTGCCAGCAGAGCTAGCGGGGAGTACAATGAGCAGTTCTTC
V gene: TRBV5-4
J gene: TRBJ2-1
D gene: TRBD2
clone size: -

CDR3 protein: CASSRDKSIQPQHF
CDR3 DNA: TGTGCCAGCTCCCGGGACAAAAGTATTCAGCCCCAGCATTTT
V gene: TRBV18
J gene: TRBJ1-5
D gene: -
clone size: -

CDR3 protein: CASSQAGGNYNEQFF
CDR3 DNA: TGTGCCAGCTCCCAAGCGGGGGGGAACTACAATGAGCAGTTCTTC
V gene: TRBV11-2
J gene: TRBJ2-1
D gene: TRBD2
clone size: -

CDR3 protein: CASTRTSGSYEQYF
CDR3 DNA: TGTGCCAGCACCAGGACTAGCGGGTCTTACGAGCAGTACTTC
V gene: TRBV11-2
J gene: TRBJ2-7
D gene: TRBD2
clone size: -

CDR3 protein: CSVGAPSSYNEQFF
CDR3 DNA: TGCAGCGTTGGAGCCCCTAGCTCCTACAATGAGCAGTTCTTC
V gene: TRBV29-1
J gene: TRBJ2-1
D gene: -
clone size: -

CDR3 protein: CASSIPGQGSDTQYF
CDR3 DNA: TGTGCCAGTAGTATCCCGGGACAGGGTTCAGATACGCAGTATTTT
V gene: TRBV19
J gene: TRBJ2-3
D gene: TRBD1
clone size: -

CDR3 protein: CASSLEALGNQPQHF
CDR3 DNA: TGCGCCAGCAGCCTCGAGGCCCTGGGCAATCAGCCCCAGCATTTT
V gene: TRBV5-1
J gene: TRBJ1-5
D gene: -
clone size: -

CDR3 protein: CASSQRRTSDTGELFF
CDR3 DNA: TGTGCCAGCAGCCAGAGAAGGACTAGCGACACCGGGGAGCTGTTTTTT
V gene: TRBV3-1/TRBV3-2
J gene: TRBJ2-2
D gene: TRBD2
clone size: few

CDR3 protein: CASSPPGLSGEQYF
CDR3 DNA: TGTGCCAGCTCACCCCCTGGGCTTTCGGGAGAGCAGTACTTC
V gene: TRBV18
J gene: TRBJ2-7
D gene: -
clone size: -

CDR3 protein: CASSLAPGLGLAYEQYF
CDR3 DNA: TGTGCCAGCAGCTTAGCCCCGGGACTCGGGCTGGCCTACGAGCAGTACTTC
V gene: TRBV7-6
J gene: TRBJ2-7
D gene: -
clone size: -

CDR3 protein: CASTPSGRYYEQYF
CDR3 DNA: TGTGCCAGCACCCCTTCGGGCAGATACTACGAGCAGTACTTC
V gene: TRBV13
J gene: TRBJ2-7
D gene: -
clone size: -

CDR3 protein: CATSRGTGGLTEAFF
CDR3 DNA: TGTGCCACCAGCAGGGGGACAGGGGGCCTCACTGAAGCTTTCTTT
V gene: TRBV15
J gene: TRBJ1-1
D gene: TRBD1
clone size: few

CDR3 protein: CASSTRTTGNTIYF
CDR3 DNA: TGTGCCAGTAGTACTCGGACAACTGGAAACACCATATATTTT
V gene: TRBV19
J gene: TRBJ1-3
D gene: -
clone size: -

CDR3 protein: CASSQAKLAGRYGYTF
CDR3 DNA: TGTGCCAGCAGCCAAGCCAAGCTAGCGGGGCGCTATGGCTACACCTTC
V gene: TRBV3-1/TRBV3-2
J gene: TRBJ1-2
D gene: -
clone size: -

CDR3 protein: CASSRSDEGGPESSYEQYF
CDR3 DNA: TGTGCCAGCTCGCGTTCAGATGAGGGAGGGCCTGAGAGCTCCTACGAGCAGTACTTC
V gene: TRBV18
J gene: TRBJ2-7
D gene: TRBD2
clone size: -

CDR3 protein: CASSPGTGGQETQYF
CDR3 DNA: TGTGCCAGCTCACCAGGGACAGGAGGGCAAGAGACCCAGTACTTC
V gene: TRBV18
J gene: TRBJ2-5
D gene: TRBD1
clone size: -

CDR3 protein: CAWIQGFTGSSGNTIYF
CDR3 DNA: TGTGCCTGGATACAGGGGTTCACGGGGAGCTCTGGAAACACCATATATTTT
V gene: TRBV30
J gene: TRBJ1-3
D gene: TRBD1
clone size: -

CDR3 protein: CASSQDRSGTENSPLHF
CDR3 DNA: TGTGCCAGCAGCCAAGATCGAAGCGGGACAGAAAATTCACCCCTCCACTTT
V gene: TRBV4-2
J gene: TRBJ1-6
D gene: TRBD1
clone size: -

CDR3 protein: CSASGLRDTNQPQHF
CDR3 DNA: TGCAGTGCTAGTGGGCTCCGGGACACCAATCAGCCCCAGCATTTT
V gene: TRBV20-1
J gene: TRBJ1-5
D gene: -
clone size: -

CDR3 protein: CASSTSPTNEKLFF
CDR3 DNA: TGTGCCAGCTCAACCAGTCCAACTAATGAAAAACTGTTTTTT
V gene: TRBV18
J gene: TRBJ1-4
D gene: -
clone size: -

CDR3 protein: CASGPSGGETQYF
CDR3 DNA: TGCGCCAGCGGGCCAAGCGGGGGAGAGACCCAGTACTTC
V gene: TRBV5-1
J gene: TRBJ2-5
D gene: TRBD2
clone size: once

CDR3 protein: CASSLSEVAQIGFGDTQYF
CDR3 DNA: TGTGCCAGCAGCTTAAGTGAGGTGGCACAGATAGGATTTGGAGATACGCAGTATTTT
V gene: TRBV7-9
J gene: TRBJ2-3
D gene: -
clone size: -

CDR3 protein: CASSYSRGSGYEQYF
CDR3 DNA: TGTGCCAGCAGTTACTCAAGGGGGAGTGGGTACGAGCAGTACTTC
V gene: TRBV6-2/TRBV6-3
J gene: TRBJ2-7
D gene: -
clone size: -

CDR3 protein: CASSVGSGRENEQFF
CDR3 DNA: TGTGCCAGCAGCGTAGGAAGCGGGAGGGAAAATGAGCAGTTCTTC
V gene: TRBV9
J gene: TRBJ2-1
D gene: TRBD2
clone size: once

CDR3 protein: CATRGGNPSGSPYEQYF
CDR3 DNA: TGTGCCACCAGGGGAGGTAATCCTAGCGGGAGTCCCTACGAGCAGTACTTC
V gene: TRBV7-2
J gene: TRBJ2-7
D gene: TRBD2
clone size: -

CDR3 protein: CAWSVLVAVANYGYTF
CDR3 DNA: TGTGCCTGGAGTGTACTTGTGGCCGTCGCTAACTATGGCTACACCTTC
V gene: TRBV30
J gene: TRBJ1-2
D gene: -
clone size: -